These 9 T cell receptor beta chains originate from one sample sequenced in a study of T cell responses to AZD1222 COVID-19 vaccine (dated by TCRdb to about 2021). The library was obtained by the immunoSEQ multiplex PCR assay. The clones in this table, taken by TCRdb from immuneACCESS, are in-frame only. Not every clone is retained; where verified, under half of the shortfall comes from an unresolved V gene, and the cause of the rest is unknown. The sample table holds roughly 53,000 clones, of which approximately 84% were seen once. The biggest ten clones account for roughly a quarter of the sample. The label giving this sample's time point can be read as: baseline before first vaccination. The specimen comprised peripheral blood, sampled on day 0 of AZD1222 vaccination. The origin of the receptors is an adult in good health.

This chain joins TRBV9 and TRBJ2-7; TRBD2 agrees at 8 bases. CDR1 is SGDLS and CDR2 is YYNGEE in the germline V gene. The CDR3 consists of 16 residues. V trimming: 4 bases; J trimming: 2 bases; junction bases outside the gene matches: 11. CDR3 coding DNA: TGTGCCAGCAGCCCTCGGGGTGAGCGGGAGCCCTACGAGCAGTACTTC. Protein sequence: CASSPRGEREPYEQYF. Combining the CDR3 with reference TRBV9 and TRBJ2-7 gives the whole variable domain DSGVTQTPKHLITATGQRVTLRCSPRSGDLSVYWYQQSLDQGLQFLIQYYNGEERAKGNILERFSAQQFPDLHSELNLSSLELGDSALYFCASSPRGEREPYEQYFGPGTRLTVT.

The CDR3 loop reads CASWDRPAYEQYF. Written as DNA, the CDR3 is TGTGCCAGCTGGGACAGGCCCGCCTACGAGCAGTACTTC. The genes are TRBV27 and TRBJ2-7; 8 nucleotides agree with TRBD1. The germline V gene encodes CDR1 MNHEY and CDR2 SMNVEV (reference sequence). The J segment lost 2 bases and the V segment lost 8 bases, leaving 5 bases of the junction unmatched. The CDR3 covers 13 residues.

The chain couples TRBV29-1 to TRBJ2-2; the D is unclear. The CDR3 extends over 14 amino acids. Germline lookup yields CDR1 SQVTM and CDR2 ANQGSEA. V was trimmed by 7 bases and J by 0 bases, leaving 12 bases between them. CDR3 coding DNA: TGCAGCGGACGGGTCAATTCGAACACCGGGGAGCTGTTTTTT. Its protein product is CSGRVNSNTGELFF.

The chain joins TRBV7-9 to TRBJ2-2; 9 nucleotides agree with TRBD1. The CDR3 is made up of 15 amino acids. The V gene's germline CDR1 is SEHNR and CDR2 FQNEAQ (reference sequence). The J segment lost 4 bases and the V segment lost 4 bases, leaving 4 bases of the junction unmatched. The CDR3 region is CASSSTGGRTGELFF. The CDR3 region has the DNA TGTGCCAGCAGCTCCACAGGGGGCCGCACCGGGGAGCTGTTTTTT. Variable domain in full (rest from reference TRBV7-9 and TRBJ2-2): DTGVSQNPRHKITKRGQNVTFRCDPISEHNRLYWYRQTLGQGPEFLTYFQNEAQLEKSRLLSDRFSAERPKGSFSTLEIQRTEQGDSAMYLCASSSTGGRTGELFFGEGSRLTVL.

V usage is TRBV11-2 and J usage is TRBJ2-1; D is unclear. Germline lookup yields CDR1 SGHAT and CDR2 FQNNGV. Trimming shortened V by 3 bases and J by 6 bases, and 12 bases separated the two germline ends. The CDR3 is 14 residues long. DNA of the CDR3: TGTGCCAGCAGCTTTCGGGCTGGGGTCAATGAGCAGTTCTTC. Protein: CASSFRAGVNEQFF.

In this sample, this clone turned up a few times. The gene calls are TRBV14 and TRBJ2-7; a possible D gene is TRBD2 (6 bases). Trimming shortened V by 4 bases and J by 3 bases, and 13 bases separated the two germline ends. Germline CDR1 reads SGHDN; CDR2 reads FVKESK. The CDR3 loop spans 14 amino acids. The CDR3 here is CASSRGTAYYEQYF. The CDR3 DNA follows: TGTGCCAGCAGCCGCGGGACCGCTTACTACGAGCAGTACTTC.

The chain's CDR3 is CASSDRDRGQEQFF. Here the CDR3 DNA reads TGTGCCAGCAGCGACCGGGACAGGGGCCAGGAGCAGTTCTTC. The chain links TRBV2 to TRBJ2-1, with 10 bases fitting TRBD1. J was trimmed by 10 bases and V by 6 bases; bases with no gene match: 9. Per the germline V gene, CDR1 is SNHLY and CDR2 is FYNNEI. The CDR3 has 14 amino acids. The whole variable domain, remainder taken from reference TRBV2 and TRBJ2-1, is EPEVTQTPSHQVTQMGQEVILRCVPISNHLYFYWYRQILGQKVEFLVSFYNNEISEKSEIFDDQFSVERPDGSNFTLKIRSTKLEDSAMYFCASSDRDRGQEQFFGPGTRLTVL.

The J gene is TRBJ2-1, the V gene TRBV5-1, with D possibly being TRBD2 (5 bases). Per germline, CDR1 SGHRS and CDR2 YFSETQ. Trimming removed 0 bases at V and 3 bases at J, with 13 bases between. This CDR3 is built from 16 residues. The DNA for the CDR3 is TGCGCCAGCAGCTTGGCCGGTTCGGGGAGCTACAATGAGCAGTTCTTC. Its protein product is CASSLAGSGSYNEQFF.

The V gene is TRBV19, the J gene TRBJ2-5, with D uncertain. Germline V gives CDR1 LNHDA, CDR2 SQIVND (reference sequence). The CDR3 covers 14 residues. Trimming removed 6 bases from V and 4 bases from J, with 15 bases in between. The CDR3 DNA sequence: TGTGCCAGTAGCAAAACTGGGGATGGAGAGACCCAGTACTTC. Translation: CASSKTGDGETQYF.